This T cell receptor (beta chain) was retrieved from a study of T cell clones after liver transplantation. Turning to the study itself: A pre-transplant mixed lymphocyte reaction with TCRbeta sequencing defined graft-donor-reactive clones followed in post-transplant blood. Graft-donor-reactive sequences were compared with third-party-reactive TCRbeta sequences from pre-transplant mixed lymphocyte reactions.

V lost 4 bases to trimming and J lost 3 bases, with 7 bases between them. This CDR3 contains 12 residues. The germline V gene has CDR1 SGHNT and CDR2 YYREEE (reference sequence). This clone was detected a few times. Libraries were prepared by immunoSEQ multiplex PCR; TCRdb keeps only in-frame clonotypes and omits some of them. This repertoire shows 20,000 to 25,000 clones, 78% found once; its top ten account for about 32%. The source is a human patient who received a liver transplant. The graft donor may account for some of the T cells. Sequencing was performed on CD8+ T cells from blood, taken approximately 52 months after liver transplant. The chain is built from TRBV5-4 and TRBJ1-2; D uncertain. CDR3 protein: CASSTLYYGYTF. For the CDR3, the DNA is TGTGCCAGCAGCACCCTATACTATGGCTACACCTTC.